Following are 16 T cell receptor beta chains from one sample sequenced in a study of OX40 agonist ivuxolimab in advanced cancers. The protocol was immunoSEQ multiplex PCR, while the TCRdb copy is restricted to in-frame clones and leaves out a portion. This table holds 55,000 to 60,000 clones, about 82% found once. The sequencing used CD4+ or CD8+ T cells sorted from blood, collected in a trial of the OX40 agonist ivuxolimab. The receptors here all came from an adult with an advanced solid tumor such as melanoma, head and neck, liver or kidney cancer.

J is TRBJ2-3 and V is TRBV19, with 7 bases aligning to TRBD2. The trim removed 5 bases at V and 2 bases at J, leaving 4 bases unmatched. From germline, CDR1 is LNHDA and CDR2 SQIVND (reference sequence). This CDR3 contains 14 residues. Here the CDR3 reads CASSPRDYTDTQYF. CDR3 in DNA: TGTGCCAGTAGTCCACGGGACTACACAGATACGCAGTATTTT.

V is TRBV7-2 and J is TRBJ2-2; TRBD2 aligns across 10 bases. Germline trimming cut 1 base from V and 0 bases from J; bases unmatched to any gene: 5. Germline CDR1 reads SGHTA; CDR2 reads FQGNSA. The CDR3 extends over 18 amino acids. The CDR3 DNA is TGTGCCAGCAGCTTAGGGCTAGCGGGGGCCCCGAACACCGGGGAGCTGTTTTTT. It yields the protein CASSLGLAGAPNTGELFF.

The chain links TRBV12-5 to TRBJ2-5; 12 nucleotides agree with TRBD1. Germline V CDR1 and CDR2: LGHNT, FRNRAP. This CDR3 region has 17 residues. The ends lost 5 bases at V and 5 bases at J; junction bases unmatched: 12. CDR3 DNA sequence: TGTGCTAGTGGTGGAACCGGGACAGGGGGCTTTAAGGAGACCCAGTACTTC. This encodes CASGGTGTGGFKETQYF.

The table lists this clone with a few counts. The rearrangement links TRBV2 to TRBJ1-2; no reliable D call. This CDR3 is built from 12 residues. V dropped 4 bases and J dropped 3 bases, with 6 bases sitting between them. Germline V gene data show CDR1 as SNHLY and CDR2 as FYNNEI. This CDR3 is CASSVTHYGYTF. The CDR3 nucleotides read TGTGCCAGCAGTGTAACCCACTATGGCTACACCTTC.

The rearrangement joins TRBV19 to TRBJ1-1; 9 bases are a match to TRBD1. The CDR3 extends over 14 amino acids. J gave up 4 bases and V 7 bases, and 7 bases lay outside the gene matches. CDR1 is LNHDA, CDR2 SQIVND, per germline (reference sequence). CDR3 in amino acids: CASNYRGRGTEAFF. CDR3 sequence (DNA): TGTGCCAGTAATTACAGGGGGCGAGGCACTGAAGCTTTCTTT.

The V gene is TRBV5-4, the J gene TRBJ2-5, with D tentatively TRBD1 (6 bases). This CDR3 comprises 13 residues. V gave up 7 bases and J gave up 4 bases, with 14 bases separating them. Per the germline V gene, CDR1 is SGHNT and CDR2 is YYREEE (reference sequence). The CDR3 DNA is TGTGCCAGCGGCAAGCAGGGGCGAGAGACCCAGTACTTC. This sequence encodes CASGKQGRETQYF.

The rearrangement uses TRBV5-1 and TRBJ2-2, with a weak D call TRBD1 (6 bases). The CDR3 consists of 15 residues. The V and J ends lost 0 bases and 3 bases respectively, with 9 bases between them. Germline V CDR1 and CDR2: SGHRS, YFSETQ. The CDR3 nucleotides read TGCGCCAGCAGCTTGGATGGGGGCTACACCGGGGAGCTGTTTTTT. As protein: CASSLDGGYTGELFF.

The chain employs TRBV4-3 and TRBJ2-7, with TRBD1 matching 8 bases. Germline lookup yields CDR1 LGHNA and CDR2 YSLEER. CDR3 length: 15 amino acids. Losses at the gene ends were 0 bases for V and 4 bases for J; bases not matched to a gene: 5. As DNA, the CDR3 is TGCGCCAGCAGCCAAGAAGGGCAGGGGGCTTACGAGCAGTACTTC. It specifies CASSQEGQGAYEQYF.

This chain uses TRBV9 with TRBJ1-3; perhaps TRBD1 as D (6 bases). This CDR3 region has 17 residues. The germline V and J ends were trimmed by 3 bases and 0 bases, with 16 bases remaining between them. Germline CDR1 SGDLS, CDR2 YYNGEE. The CDR3 sequence is CASSERQQGDSGNTIYF. The CDR3 DNA reads TGTGCCAGCAGCGAACGACAACAGGGCGACTCTGGAAACACCATATATTTT. The entire variable domain, with the rest obtained from reference TRBV9 and TRBJ1-3, is as follows: DSGVTQTPKHLITATGQRVTLRCSPRSGDLSVYWYQQSLDQGLQFLIQYYNGEERAKGNILERFSAQQFPDLHSELNLSSLELGDSALYFCASSERQQGDSGNTIYFGEGSWLTVV.

The V and J genes are TRBV10-3 and TRBJ1-2, with D perhaps TRBD1 (6 bases). The CDR3 covers 16 residues. Germline assignment: CDR1 ENHRY and CDR2 SYGVKD. Trimming pared 0 bases from V and 4 bases from J, leaving 15 bases between. This CDR3 is CAISESRQQGSYGYTF. For the CDR3, the DNA is TGTGCCATCAGTGAGTCGAGACAACAGGGAAGCTATGGCTACACCTTC.

V and J are TRBV9 and TRBJ1-3; 9 bases match TRBD1. The V and J ends lost 3 bases and 4 bases, in that order; junction bases with no gene match: 2. This CDR3 has 14 residues. The germline V gene has CDR1 SGDLS and CDR2 YYNGEE. Here the CDR3 DNA reads TGTGCCAGCAGCGAAGGGACAGGGGGAAACACCATATATTTT. It codes for CASSEGTGGNTIYF. Full variable domain (outside the CDR3, taken from reference TRBV9 and TRBJ1-3): DSGVTQTPKHLITATGQRVTLRCSPRSGDLSVYWYQQSLDQGLQFLIQYYNGEERAKGNILERFSAQQFPDLHSELNLSSLELGDSALYFCASSEGTGGNTIYFGEGSWLTVV.

About this clone itself: An end of the junction differs from the germline gene, which may be a read error. V is TRBV2 and J is TRBJ1-4; D is perhaps TRBD1 (6 bases). Germline V gene data show CDR1 as SNHLY and CDR2 as FYNNEI. The CDR3 runs 14 residues. The CDR3 loop reads CASKGGTANEKLFF. The CDR3 bases are TGTGCCAGCAAAGGGGGGACGGCTAACGAAAAACTGTTTTTT.

The gene calls are TRBV7-8 and TRBJ2-5, with 9 bases identical to TRBD2. Trimming at V came to 10 bases and at J to 6 bases, leaving 12 bases not matched to a gene. The CDR3 totals 14 residues. Germline V gene data show CDR1 as SGHVS and CDR2 as FQNEAQ. The CDR3 nucleotides read TGTGCCACCGTCCCTAGCGGGATTGCGAAGACCCAGTACTTC. Protein product: CATVPSGIAKTQYF. Full variable domain (rest looked up from reference TRBV7-8 and TRBJ2-5): GAGVSQSPRYKVAKRGQDVALRCDPISGHVSLFWYQQALGQGPEFLTYFQNEAQLDKSGLPSDRFFAERPEGSVSTLKIQRTQQEDSAVYLCATVPSGIAKTQYFGPGTRLLVL.

The chain uses TRBV6-5 and TRBJ1-2; D perhaps matches TRBD1 (5 bases). There are 13 residues in the CDR3. Trimming pared 6 bases from V and 1 base from J, leaving 9 bases between. Germline V gene lookup returns CDR1 MNHEY and CDR2 SVGAGI. Written as DNA, the CDR3 is TGTGCCAGCAGAGACGGACATAACTATGGCTACACCTTC. Translated, it gives CASRDGHNYGYTF.

This rearrangement joins TRBV19 to TRBJ1-1; TRBD1 matches 7 bases. Germline assignment: CDR1 LNHDA and CDR2 SQIVND (reference sequence). After removal of 9 bases from V and 0 bases from J, the junction contained 7 bases not matched to a gene. The CDR3 has 14 residues. CDR3 in amino acids: CASRDSSLNTEAFF. The CDR3 nucleotides are TGTGCCAGCCGGGACAGTTCTTTGAACACTGAAGCTTTCTTT.

V is TRBV30 and J is TRBJ2-7; no clear D. Germline CDR1 and CDR2: GTSNPN and SVGIG (reference sequence). The V end was cut by 2 bases, the J end by 2 bases, with 4 bases between. This CDR3 comprises 11 residues. CDR3 sequence: CAWSLTYEQYF. The CDR3 DNA sequence: TGTGCCTGGAGTCTGACCTACGAGCAGTACTTC.